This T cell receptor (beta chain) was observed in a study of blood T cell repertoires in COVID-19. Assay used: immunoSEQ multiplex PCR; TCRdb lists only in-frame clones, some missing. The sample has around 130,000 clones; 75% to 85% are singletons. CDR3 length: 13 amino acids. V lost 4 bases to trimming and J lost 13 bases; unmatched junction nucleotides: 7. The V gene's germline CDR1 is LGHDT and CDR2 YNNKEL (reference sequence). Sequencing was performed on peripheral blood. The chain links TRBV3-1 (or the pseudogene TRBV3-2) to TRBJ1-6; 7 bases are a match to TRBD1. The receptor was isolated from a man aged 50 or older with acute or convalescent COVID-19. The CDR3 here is CASSLSTGSPLHF. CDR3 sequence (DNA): TGTGCCAGCAGCCTATCGACAGGGAGCCCCCTCCACTTT.